This T cell receptor (beta chain) was obtained from a study of blood T cell repertoires in COVID-19. Profiled with immunoSEQ multiplex PCR; TCRdb holds only in-frame clones, not every one. This table has around 270,000 clones, about 87% appearing once. Cohort placement rested on clinical history that participants reported themselves. Germline CDR1 SGHNT, CDR2 YYREEE (reference sequence). V was clipped by 4 bases and J by 8 bases, with 9 bases between them. This CDR3 has 12 residues. The chain links TRBV5-4 to TRBJ1-4, with D possibly being TRBD1 (5 bases). Sequencing was done on a sample of PBMCs or T cells enriched from blood (not recorded which). The TCR sequence derives from a woman aged 40 to 50 who had been exposed to COVID-19. The CDR3 coding sequence is TGTGCCAGCAGCCGACAGAACGAAAAACTGTTTTTT. Amino acid sequence: CASSRQNEKLFF.